These 27 T cell receptor beta chains were all obtained from the same sample, sequenced in a study of tumor-infiltrating lymphocytes in primary liver carcinoma. Total RNA (around 500 ng) served as template for TCR beta cDNA synthesis primed by a constant-region primer. Investigators got TCR beta libraries out of three nested multiplex PCR rounds, done with slightly modified ARM-PCR. TRBV1-TRBV30 forward and Cbeta reverse primers drove the first two approximately 11-cycle rounds. MiXCR was run by TCRdb on the multiplex PCR reads, yielding one entry per CDR3 protein. The sample consists of about 330,000 distinct CDR3 sequences, less than 65% of them appearing once. Researchers drew blood RNA from unsorted whole blood and extracted germline DNA as well. Sequencing input: peripheral blood. The source of these receptors is a man aged 40-50 years with primary liver carcinoma and hepatitis B virus infection.

A remark on this clonotype: This may stem from a read error, because a much larger clone lies one nucleotide away. The rearrangement links TRBV5-6 to TRBJ2-3; D assignment may be TRBD1 or TRBD2 (5 bases each). The CDR3 totals 16 residues. Per germline, CDR1 SGHDT and CDR2 YYEEEE. DNA of the CDR3: TGTGCCAGCAGCCCCCTTGCACTCCCGGGAACAGGTACGCAGTATTTT. It is translated as CASSPLALPGTGTQYF.

This clonotype was detected only a few times. This chain links TRBV28 with TRBJ2-3; possibly TRBD2 for D (5 bases). The germline gives CDR1 MDHEN, CDR2 SYDVKM. V was shortened by 5 bases and J by 0 bases, with 15 bases between the two germline ends. The CDR3 covers 16 residues. Here the CDR3 reads CASSRRKIASTDTQYF. The CDR3 nucleotides read TGTGCCAGCAGTCGGAGGAAGATCGCAAGCACAGATACGCAGTATTTT.

For this clonotype: With a much larger clone just one base away, this may be a read error. This chain links TRBV6-6 with TRBJ1-1; D ambiguous. The V gene lost 10 bases and the J gene lost 3 bases, with 15 bases spanning the gap. The CDR3 length is 13 residues. From germline, CDR1 is MNHNY and CDR2 SVGAGI (reference sequence). DNA of the CDR3: TGTGCCATCAGCCAGGAGGATGACACTGAAGCTTTCTTT. Translation gives CAISQEDDTEAFF.

V and J are TRBV6-1 and TRBJ2-7; 7 nucleotides line up with TRBD2. CDR1 is MNHNS, CDR2 SASEGT, per germline. V gave up 1 base and J gave up 4 bases; unmatched junction bases: 7. This CDR3 region has 15 residues. The CDR3 reads CASSEVGGSTYEQYF. The CDR3 coding sequence is TGTGCCAGCAGTGAAGTGGGCGGGAGTACGTACGAGCAGTACTTC.

In its sample, this clonotype was seen many times. The chain couples TRBV6-5 to TRBJ2-2; 10 nucleotides line up with TRBD2. V gave up 5 bases and J gave up 3 bases; unmatched junction bases: 3. The CDR3 is made up of 15 amino acids. Looked up from germline, CDR1 is MNHEY and CDR2 is SVGAGI. The CDR3 sequence is CASSLLAGDTGELFF. The CDR3 nucleotides read TGTGCCAGCAGTCTCCTAGCGGGAGACACCGGGGAGCTGTTTTTT.

Worth noting for this clonotype: A read error may be the cause here, since a much bigger clone is one base away. The chain links TRBV6-1 to TRBJ1-3; no clear D. CDR3 length: 11 residues. Germline CDR1 reads MNHNS; CDR2 reads SASEGT. In DNA, the CDR3 is TGTGCCAGCCGTGCCGGAAACGCCATATATTTT. This encodes CASRAGNAIYF.

Note on this clonotype: The CDR3 end shows no conserved phenylalanine or tryptophan, and so a read error is likely. The chain is built from TRBV11-2 and TRBJ1-1; D might be TRBD1 (5 bases). The V end lost 0 bases, the J end lost 3 bases, and 26 bases lay between the germline ends. Per germline, CDR1 SGHAT and CDR2 FQNNGV. The CDR3 consists of 20 residues. Here the CDR3 reads CASSLDIGRTSLEVDTEAFL. CDR3 coding DNA: TGTGCCAGCAGCTTAGATATTGGAAGGACAAGTTTGGAGGTTGACACTGAAGCTTTCCTT.

The count of this clonotype is one. A read error may be the cause here, since a much bigger clone is one base away. The chain has TRBV6-5 and TRBJ1-5, with 8 bases aligning to TRBD1. Unmatched junction bases numbered 3, after V lost 0 bases and J lost 5 bases. This CDR3 contains 15 residues. Germline CDR1 reads MNHEY; CDR2 reads SVGAGI. CDR3 loop: CASSYSVTGDQPQHF. As DNA, the CDR3 is TGTGCCAGCAGTTACTCGGTGACAGGGGATCAGCCCCAGCATTTT.

As for this clonotype: This may arise from a read error, as a much more abundant clone is one base away. The chain recombines TRBV6-6 with TRBJ2-1, with D possibly TRBD2 on 5 matching bases. Germline V gene lookup returns CDR1 MNHNY and CDR2 SVGAGI (reference sequence). This CDR3 has 14 residues. The CDR3 DNA reads as TGTGCCGGCAGACCCCCCGGGGTTTACAATGAGCAGTTCTTC. This gives the protein CAGRPPGVYNEQFF.

This clonotype appeared a single time. One end of the junction fails to match germline, which may point to a read error. This rearrangement joins TRBV11-2 to TRBJ2-5; TRBD2 matches 15 bases. Germline V lookup: CDR1 SGHAT, CDR2 FQNNGV. The CDR3 has 17 residues. CDR3 in DNA: TGTGCCGGCAGCTTGTGGACTAGCGGGAGGGCTCGGGAGACCCAGTACTTC. Residues: CAGSLWTSGRARETQYF. The full variable domain, in which reference TRBV11-2 and TRBJ2-5 provide the parts outside the CDR3, is EAGVAQSPRYKIIEKRQSVAFWCNPISGHATLYWYQQILGQGPKLLIQFQNNGVVDDSQLPKDRFSAERLKGVDSTLKIQPAKLEDSAVYLCAGSLWTSGRARETQYFGPGTRLLVL.

About this clonotype itself: At one of its ends the junction is not consistent with the germline gene, which may arise from a read error. This chain links TRBV11-2 with TRBJ2-6, with D tentatively TRBD1 (6 bases). Germline-derived CDR1 and CDR2 are SGHAT and FQNNGV. This CDR3 comprises 15 residues. The CDR3: CASSLDSSGDNVLTF. CDR3 nucleotide sequence: TGTGCAAGCAGCCTGGACAGCTCTGGGGACAACGTCCTGACTTTC.

Note on this clonotype: A junction end diverges from the germline sequence, so it may reflect a read error. The chain joins TRBV11-3 to TRBJ2-3; tentatively, D is TRBD2 (5 bases). This CDR3 region has 15 residues. Germline CDR1 SGHNT, CDR2 YENEEA. The CDR3, as DNA: TGTGACAGCAGCTTTAGTTGGAGGCGGATAGATACGCGGTATTTT. This codes for CDSSFSWRRIDTRYF.

About this clonotype itself: Since the CDR3 does not end with the conserved phenylalanine or tryptophan, this likely comes from a read error. The chain uses TRBV11-3 and TRBJ1-1, with 9 positions matching TRBD1. CDR1 and CDR2 (germline): SGHNT, YENEEA. The CDR3 runs to 14 residues. Losses at the gene ends were 7 bases for V and 3 bases for J; bases not matched to a gene: 6. The DNA for the CDR3 is TGTGCCAGCAACTCGGGACAGGGTTACACTGAAGCTTTCTAT. Protein product: CASNSGQGYTEAFY.

Regarding this clonotype: A much larger clone lies a single base off, so this may be a read error. The chain couples TRBV4-1 to TRBJ1-2; tentatively, D is TRBD1 (6 bases). In germline, CDR1 is MGHRA, CDR2 YSYEKL. Deletions cut 7 bases from V and 3 bases from J, with 12 bases between. The CDR3 consists of 13 residues. The CDR3 DNA reads TGCGCCAGCAATGAAGGACAGTACTATGGCTACACCTTC. It specifies CASNEGQYYGYTF.

Points on this clonotype: The junction differs from germline at one of its ends, possibly a read error. The rearrangement uses TRBV6-1 and TRBJ2-3; 8 nucleotides line up with TRBD1. The germline V gene encodes CDR1 MNHNS and CDR2 SASEGT. CDR3 length equals 15 residues. The CDR3 DNA reads as TGTGCCAGCAGCTTACAGGGGGTCAGAACAGATACGCAGTATTTC. Amino acid sequence: CASSLQGVRTDTQYF.

About this clonotype itself: Mismatch with germline at one junction end may stem from a read error. The CDR3 reads CASSPDGDSHNEQFF. CDR3 nucleotides: TGCGCCAGCAGTCCGGATGGAGACTCCCACAATGAGCAGTTCTTC. V gene TRBV5-1 combines with J gene TRBJ2-1, with D unclear. The CDR3 is 15 amino acids. Germline V lookup: CDR1 SGHRS, CDR2 YFSETQ. The full variable domain, with the rest looked up from reference TRBV5-1 and TRBJ2-1, is KAGVTQTPRYLIKTRGQQVTLSCSPISGHRSVSWYQQTPGQGLQFLFEYFSETQRNKGNFPGRFSGRQFSNSRSEMNVSTLELGDSALYLCASSPDGDSHNEQFFGPGTRLTVL.

The chain combines TRBV28 with TRBJ1-1; D gene ambiguous. The CDR3 has 11 amino acids. Germline V gene data show CDR1 as MDHEN and CDR2 as SYDVKM. Trimming pared 6 bases from V and 8 bases from J, leaving 10 bases between. The CDR3 sequence is CASSRSPEAFF. The DNA for the CDR3 is TGTGCCAGCAGCCGCTCGCCCGAAGCTTTCTTT. Looking up the rest from reference TRBV28 and TRBJ1-1 gives the full variable domain: DVKVTQSSRYLVKRTGEKVFLECVQDMDHENMFWYRQDPGLGLRLIYFSYDVKMKEKGDIPEGYSVSREKKERFSLILESASTNQTSMYLCASSRSPEAFFGQGTRLTVV.

This clonotype was seen ten or more times. This sequence joins TRBV30 and TRBJ1-5; no definite D call. Germline CDR1 GTSNPN, CDR2 SVGIG (reference sequence). The V end lost 2 bases, the J end lost 3 bases, and 5 bases lay between the germline ends. CDR3 length equals 12 residues. The CDR3 region has the DNA TGTGCCTGGAGTCCCTCCAATCAGCCCCAGCATTTT. Protein: CAWSPSNQPQHF.

Notes on this clonotype: One base away lies a much larger clone, so this may be a sequencing read error. The genes are TRBV29-1 and TRBJ1-4, with no clear D. The CDR3 is made up of 12 amino acids. Germline assignment: CDR1 SQVTM and CDR2 ANQGSEA. In DNA, the CDR3 is TGCAGCGTTGAAGACCTTAATGGAAAACTGTTTTTT. It is translated as CSVEDLNGKLFF.

A remark on this clonotype: Because it lacks the conserved phenylalanine or tryptophan at the end, this CDR3 is likely a read error. The V and J genes are TRBV29-1 and TRBJ2-3; D could derive from TRBD1 or TRBD2 (5 bases each). Looked up from germline, CDR1 is SQVTM and CDR2 is ANQGSEA. The CDR3 totals 15 residues. The chain's CDR3 is CSVEDRGWGTDTQYY. Written as DNA, the CDR3 is TGCAGCGTTGAAGATCGGGGATGGGGCACGGATACGCAGTATTAT.

For this clonotype: This clone may be a read error of a much larger clone one base away. The V gene is TRBV6-6, the J gene TRBJ1-6; D remains unclear. The CDR3 loop spans 17 amino acids. Germline CDR1 is MNHNY and CDR2 is SVGAGI (reference sequence). Trimming left V 1 base short and J 8 bases short, with 18 bases between. The CDR3 sequence is CASSYFEGPIKDSPLHF. CDR3 bases: TGTGCCAGCAGTTACTTTGAAGGTCCAATCAAGGATTCACCCCTCCACTTT.

A remark on this clonotype: Since the CDR3 does not end with the conserved phenylalanine or tryptophan, this likely comes from a read error. This chain joins TRBV6-1 and TRBJ2-1; D perhaps matches TRBD2 (6 bases). Trimming took off 2 bases at V and 10 bases at J, with 12 bases between the two ends. CDR1 and CDR2 from the germline V gene are MNHNS and SASEGT. CDR3 size: 13 residues. In nucleotides, the CDR3 is TGTGCCAGCAGTGAATACGAAACTAGCGAGCAGTTCTCC. Translation: CASSEYETSEQFS.

This clonotype has a count of ten or more. The V call is TRBV6-5, the J call TRBJ1-1; D unresolved. This CDR3 is 11 amino acids long. V gave up 0 bases and J gave up 12 bases, with 8 bases separating them. In germline, CDR1 is MNHEY, CDR2 SVGAGI. The CDR3 DNA reads TGTGCCAGCAGTTACTCTGGAGGAACTTTCTTT. This translates into CASSYSGGTFF.

The sample holds a few counts of this clonotype. A read error may explain this, as a much larger clone is one base away. This chain uses TRBV6-5 with TRBJ2-2; possibly TRBD1 for D (5 bases). Trimming removed 10 bases from V and 6 bases from J, with 18 bases in between. Germline V gene sequence: CDR1 MNHEY, CDR2 SVGAGI. The length of the CDR3 is 14 residues. CDR3 nucleotides: TGTGCCACCAGAATTCAGGGAAGTGCCGGGGAGCTGTTTTTT. Amino acid sequence: CATRIQGSAGELFF.

This clonotype has more than one count but fewer than ten. The V and J genes are TRBV4-2 and TRBJ2-7; TRBD2 agrees at 9 bases. Losses at the gene ends were 0 bases for V and 4 bases for J; bases not matched to a gene: 1. The CDR3 runs 14 residues. The germline V gene encodes CDR1 LGHNA and CDR2 YNFKEQ. The CDR3 here is CASSQDAGGYEQYF. The CDR3 DNA follows: TGTGCCAGCAGCCAAGATGCGGGGGGGTACGAGCAGTACTTC.

With respect to this clonotype: Mismatch with germline at one junction end may stem from a read error. The chain links TRBV10-3 to TRBJ2-3, with D unclear. Germline CDR1 ENHRY, CDR2 SYGVKD. The CDR3 runs 14 residues. DNA of the CDR3: TGTGTCATCAGCGTCGAGATAAGCACAGATACGCAGTATTTT. As protein: CVISVEISTDTQYF.

With respect to this clonotype: This may arise from a read error, as a much more abundant clone is one base away. The gene calls are TRBV6-1 and TRBJ2-7; no reliable D call. The CDR3 runs to 11 residues. Germline V CDR1 and CDR2: MNHNS, SASEGT. Trimming shortened V by 8 bases and J by 3 bases, and 8 bases separated the two germline ends. The CDR3 DNA follows: TGTGCCAGCGGGCAACGCTACGAGCAGTACTTC. Its translation: CASGQRYEQYF.